The T cell receptor (beta chain) described here comes from a study of read filtering for tumor transcriptome and immune sequencing. The library was built from roughly 400 ng RNA with molecular barcoded adaptors for alpha/delta and beta/gamma chains. Each CDR3 protein is one row after TCRdb ran MiXCR on the reads. This table holds 45,000 to 55,000 distinct CDR3 sequences, approximately 12% found once. This clonotype was picked up many times. This receptor was taken from a donor aged 40 or older with multiple myeloma. The sample was a population of CD138-negative cells sorted from bone marrow.

The CDR3 DNA follows: TGTGCCAGCAGTGCCCAGGGGGCACTTGGCTACACCTTC. Amino acids: CASSAQGALGYTF. The chain is built from TRBV2 and TRBJ1-2; TRBD1 matches 8 bases. Trimming at V came to 4 bases and at J to 7 bases, leaving 5 bases not matched to a gene. The CDR3 runs to 13 residues. Germline V gives CDR1 SNHLY, CDR2 FYNNEI.